The rows below give T cell receptor beta chains drawn from one sample of a study of cytomegalovirus exposure and HLA in healthy donors. Libraries were prepared by immunoSEQ multiplex PCR; TCRdb keeps only in-frame clonotypes and omits some of them. The sample has around 60,000 clones; roughly nine tenths are singletons. Sequenced input: PBMCs. Every receptor here comes from a woman younger than 35 in good health and CMV-seronegative. Both conserved end residues are part of each CDR3. D genes are given only for firm matches. The size of a clone is reported for some rows only, either as once, few or many, or as a class for expanded clones.

>TRBJ1-2|.|few|TRBV28
CASSLGGFEGYTF
TGTGCCAGCAGTTTGGGAGGGTTCGAGGGCTACACCTTC
>TRBJ2-2|TRBD2|.|TRBV9
CASSGRVLQTGELFF
TGTGCCAGCAGTGGGAGGGTCCTTCAAACCGGGGAGCTGTTTTTT
>TRBJ2-7|.|.|TRBV11-2
CASSLAPSPNSDYRYEQYF
TGTGCCAGCAGCTTAGCCCCGTCCCCAAACAGTGACTACCGTTACGAGCAGTACTTC
>TRBJ2-2|TRBD2|.|TRBV2
CASSDLAGGTTGELFF
TGTGCCAGCAGTGACTTGGCGGGGGGGACCACCGGGGAGCTGTTTTTT
>TRBJ2-5|TRBD2|.|TRBV7-9
CASSFPTSGEETQYF
TGTGCCAGCAGCTTTCCGACTAGCGGGGAAGAGACCCAGTACTTC
>TRBJ2-5|TRBD2|.|TRBV4-1
CASSPSGGSQETQYF
TGCGCCAGCAGCCCGAGCGGGGGGTCCCAAGAGACCCAGTACTTC
>TRBJ1-5|TRBD1|.|TRBV4-1
CASSRTGDQPQHF
TGCGCCAGCAGCCGAACAGGGGATCAGCCCCAGCATTTT
>TRBJ1-4|.|.|TRBV11-2
CASSPTAPREKLFF
TGTGCCAGCAGCCCAACGGCCCCCAGGGAAAAACTGTTTTTT
>TRBJ1-1|.|.|TRBV4-1
CASSYATDKANTEAFF
TGCGCCAGCAGCTACGCAACGGACAAAGCGAACACTGAAGCTTTCTTT
>TRBJ2-1|TRBD1|.|TRBV28
CASNQGAGNEQFF
TGTGCCAGCAACCAGGGGGCGGGTAATGAGCAGTTCTTC
>TRBJ1-4|TRBD1|.|TRBV6-1
CASRQGRPTNEKLFF
TGTGCCAGCAGACAGGGGCGACCAACTAATGAAAAACTGTTTTTT
>TRBJ2-2|TRBD2|.|TRBV7-9
CASRRTSGRATGELFF
TGTGCCAGCAGACGAACTAGCGGGAGGGCAACCGGGGAGCTGTTTTTT
>TRBJ1-2|TRBD1|.|TRBV6-1
CASRVQGFDYTF
TGTGCCAGCAGAGTACAGGGGTTTGACTACACCTTC
>TRBJ1-3|TRBD1|.|TRBV6-6
CASSMAGTGRRNTIYF
TGTGCCAGCAGTATGGCGGGGACAGGGAGGAGAAACACCATATATTTT
>TRBJ2-5|.|.|TRBV27
CASSLYGTQETQYF
TGTGCCAGCAGTTTATATGGGACACAAGAGACCCAGTACTTC
>TRBJ2-7|TRBD1|few|TRBV6-5
CASSPLGDSSYEQYF
TGTGCCAGCAGTCCCTTGGGGGACAGCTCCTACGAGCAGTACTTC
>TRBJ2-1|TRBD2|.|TRBV6-6
CASSYGTSGTNEQFF
TGTGCCAGCAGTTATGGGACTAGCGGTACAAATGAGCAGTTCTTC
>TRBJ2-5|TRBD1|.|TRBV5-1
CASSISGQVKETQYF
TGCGCCAGCAGCATCTCGGGACAGGTGAAAGAGACCCAGTACTTC
>TRBJ1-2|.|.|TRBV6-5
CASSYSEPLYGYTF
TGTGCCAGCAGTTACTCTGAGCCTTTATATGGCTACACCTTC
>TRBJ1-5|TRBD1|once|TRBV23-1
CASSQVDRARGSNQPQHF
TGCGCCAGCAGTCAAGTGGACAGGGCGAGGGGGAGCAATCAGCCCCAGCATTTT
>TRBJ1-1|.|.|TRBV29-1
CSVASRSFTEAFF
TGCAGCGTGGCATCAAGGAGTTTTACTGAAGCTTTCTTT
>TRBJ2-5|TRBD1|.|TRBV2
CASSDSGGSSQTQYF
TGTGCCAGCAGTGACTCAGGGGGCTCCAGTCAGACCCAGTACTTC
>TRBJ2-3|TRBD2|.|TRBV7-2
CASSFLAVNPSTDTQYF
TGTGCCAGCAGCTTCCTAGCGGTGAACCCGAGCACAGATACGCAGTATTTT
>TRBJ1-2|TRBD1|.|TRBV16
CASSQFGLTGDYGYTF
TGTGCCAGCAGCCAATTTGGGTTGACAGGGGACTATGGCTACACCTTC
>TRBJ2-7|TRBD2|.|TRBV4-2
CASSQDTSGIGYEQYF
TGTGCCAGCAGCCAAGACACTAGCGGGATAGGGTACGAGCAGTACTTC
>TRBJ2-3|.|.|TRBV27
CASSYRPGFDGDTQYF
TGTGCCAGCAGCTACCGACCAGGGTTTGACGGAGATACGCAGTATTTT
>TRBJ1-1|.|.|TRBV7-6
CASSLVAGRHTEAFF
TGTGCCAGCAGCTTAGTGGCAGGGAGGCACACTGAAGCTTTCTTT
>TRBJ2-1|TRBD2|.|TRBV19
CASSIDPGGYNEQFF
TGTGCCAGTAGTATAGATCCGGGGGGTTACAATGAGCAGTTCTTC
>TRBJ2-1|.|.|TRBV28
CASSLAGRSYNEQFF
TGTGCCAGCAGTTTAGCGGGGAGGTCCTACAATGAGCAGTTCTTC
>TRBJ2-2|.|.|TRBV7-3
CASSLERTGELFF
TGTGCCAGCAGCTTAGAGAGAACCGGGGAGCTGTTTTTT
>TRBJ2-7|TRBD1|.|TRBV4-1
CASSPGQGLESYEQYF
TGCGCCAGCAGCCCGGGACAGGGATTGGAGAGCTACGAGCAGTACTTC
>TRBJ1-1|.|.|TRBV5-5
CASTEGAFTEAFF
TGTGCCAGCACAGAAGGGGCGTTCACTGAAGCTTTCTTT
>TRBJ1-1|TRBD1|.|TRBV7-9
CASSLTDRGNTEAFF
TGTGCCAGCAGCTTAACCGACAGGGGAAACACTGAAGCTTTCTTT
>TRBJ2-3|TRBD2|.|TRBV9
CASSGTSFPDTQYF
TGTGCCAGCAGCGGGACTAGCTTCCCAGATACGCAGTATTTT
>TRBJ1-1|.|.|TRBV11-2
CASSFGGGYTEAFF
TGTGCCAGCAGCTTCGGGGGGGGGTATACTGAAGCTTTCTTT
>TRBJ1-2|TRBD1|once|TRBV7-8
CASSLAGQNLFYGYTF
TGTGCCAGCAGCTTAGCGGGACAGAACCTTTTCTATGGCTACACCTTC
>TRBJ2-3|.|.|TRBV7-9
CASSQTEVDTQYF
TGTGCCAGCAGCCAAACCGAGGTGGATACGCAGTATTTT
>TRBJ2-7|.|.|TRBV5-1
CASSLQAVTDNEQYF
TGCGCCAGCAGCTTGCAGGCCGTGACAGACAACGAGCAGTACTTC
>TRBJ1-2|.|once|TRBV25-1
CASSDSGRGTTNYGYTF
TGTGCCAGCAGTGACTCCGGACGGGGAACCACTAACTATGGCTACACCTTC
>TRBJ2-7|.|.|TRBV9
CASSATRVDREQYF
TGTGCCAGCAGCGCTACCAGGGTTGATCGCGAGCAGTACTTC
>TRBJ1-5|TRBD1|.|TRBV11-2
CASSADRLGNQPQHF
TGTGCCAGCAGCGCGGACAGGCTCGGCAATCAGCCCCAGCATTTT
>TRBJ2-1|TRBD2|.|TRBV27
CASCYSGGSYNEQFF
TGTGCCAGCTGCTATAGCGGGGGATCCTACAATGAGCAGTTCTTC
>TRBJ1-2|TRBD1|.|TRBV6-4
CASRETGGEDGYTF
TGTGCCAGCAGGGAGACAGGGGGCGAGGATGGCTACACCTTC
>TRBJ2-1|.|once|TRBV5-1
CASTLVGGAGNEQFF
TGCGCCAGCACCCTGGTGGGGGGAGCGGGCAATGAGCAGTTCTTC
>TRBJ2-7|TRBD2|.|TRBV5-6
CASSWVAGSYEQYF
TGTGCCAGCAGCTGGGTAGCGGGGTCCTACGAGCAGTACTTC
>TRBJ1-1|TRBD1|.|TRBV11-2
CASSTNRGLTTEAFF
TGTGCCAGCAGCACTAACAGGGGGCTTACCACTGAAGCTTTCTTT
>TRBJ1-1|TRBD1|.|TRBV27
CASRDRVNTEAFF
TGTGCCAGCCGGGACAGAGTGAACACTGAAGCTTTCTTT